There are a few counts of the clone carrying this T cell receptor (beta chain). Its antigen is unknown. The data are from a study of T cells after yellow fever vaccination. Overall study results and limits: Within FACS-sorted repertoires, abundant clonotypes contaminating from the bulk population could be present. Most clones from primary vaccination were detected again post-booster (just over 95% CD4, more than 85% CD8). Overlap between CD4 and CD8 compartments was detected for a small share of clonotypes.

Germline values: CDR1 SGHTA, CDR2 FQGNSA. With 2 bases removed from V and 1 base from J, the gap between germline ends came to 12 bases. This CDR3 is built from 15 residues. Synthesis of TCR cDNA relied on 5'RACE template switching, which attached a universal primer site and UMIs. MiXCR, run by TCRdb on the 5' RACE reads, gives a single entry per CDR3 protein. The sample holds some 300,000 distinct CDR3 sequences, 7.5% to 9.5% seen once. This clonotype was sampled from a man in his late teens or twenties who received the YFV17D yellow fever vaccine. The material sequenced was CD4+ T cells sorted from PBMCs, taken 5 days after the yellow fever booster vaccination. The chain combines TRBV7-2 with TRBJ2-7; D unclear. The CDR3: CASSLFGSVSYEQYF. CDR3 nucleotide sequence: TGTGCCAGCAGCTTATTCGGCTCCGTGTCCTACGAGCAGTACTTC.